This TCR beta chain emerged from a study of CD8 T cells in Susac syndrome. Trimming removed 0 bases from V and 7 bases from J; junction bases left unmatched: 7. Germline-derived CDR1 and CDR2 are SGHRS and YFSETQ. The CDR3 is made up of 15 amino acids. About 0.5 to 1 ug RNA was reverse transcribed with random hexamers. Coverage of TCR beta CDR3 amplification by immunoSEQ multiplex PCR extended to 54 Vbeta and 13 Jbeta. TCRdb redid the calling of the immunoSEQ multiplex PCR reads with MiXCR, one entry per CDR3 protein. The profile shows roughly 130,000 distinct CDR3 sequences, around 95% of them singletons.

The rearrangement uses TRBV5-1 and TRBJ2-1; 7 bases are shared with TRBD2. The receptor's source is a human donor with multiple sclerosis. The sequencing sample was made of CD4+ T cells from PBMCs. The CDR3 bases are TGCGCCAGCAGCTTGGGAGGAGCGGGGCGGAATGAGCAGTTCTTC. Amino acid sequence: CASSLGGAGRNEQFF.